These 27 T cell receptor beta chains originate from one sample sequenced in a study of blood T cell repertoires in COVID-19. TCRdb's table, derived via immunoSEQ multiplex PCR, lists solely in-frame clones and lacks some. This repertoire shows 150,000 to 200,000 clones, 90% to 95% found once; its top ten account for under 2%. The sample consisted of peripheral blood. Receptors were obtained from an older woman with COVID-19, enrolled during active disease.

This CDR3 reads CASSLAGGIQETQYF. In DNA form, the CDR3 reads TGTGCCAGCAGCTTGGCGGGGGGGATCCAAGAGACCCAGTACTTC. The chain is built from TRBV5-4 and TRBJ2-5, with 8 bases matching TRBD2. Germline values: CDR1 SGHNT, CDR2 YYREEE (reference sequence). The trim removed 0 bases at V and 1 base at J, leaving 2 bases unmatched. CDR3 length: 15 amino acids.

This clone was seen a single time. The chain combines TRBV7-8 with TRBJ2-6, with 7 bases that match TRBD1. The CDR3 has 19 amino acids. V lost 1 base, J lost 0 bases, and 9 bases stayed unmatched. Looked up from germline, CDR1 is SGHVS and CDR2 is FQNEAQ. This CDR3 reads CASSLVPQGKSSGANVLTF. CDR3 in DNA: TGTGCCAGCAGCTTAGTCCCACAGGGGAAGAGCTCTGGGGCCAACGTCCTGACTTTC.

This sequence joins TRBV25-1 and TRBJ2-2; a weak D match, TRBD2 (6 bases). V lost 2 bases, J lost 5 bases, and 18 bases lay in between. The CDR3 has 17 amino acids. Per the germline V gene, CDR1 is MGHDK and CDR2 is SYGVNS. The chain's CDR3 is CASSEAPGSGGTGELFF. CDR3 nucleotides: TGTGCCAGCAGTGAAGCCCCTGGCAGTGGGGGGACCGGGGAGCTGTTTTTT.

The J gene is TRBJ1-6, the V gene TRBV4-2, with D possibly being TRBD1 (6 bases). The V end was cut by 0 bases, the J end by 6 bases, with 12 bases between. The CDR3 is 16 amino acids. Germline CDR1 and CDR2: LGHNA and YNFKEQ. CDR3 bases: TGTGCCAGCAGCCAAGATGACGGACAGCGTAATTCACCCCTCCACTTT. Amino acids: CASSQDDGQRNSPLHF.

CDR3 amino acids: CASSYDRGYQPQHF. CDR3 nucleotide sequence: TGTGCCAGCAGTTACGACAGGGGTTATCAGCCCCAGCATTTT. The V and J genes are TRBV6-2 or TRBV6-3 and TRBJ1-5; 8 nucleotides agree with TRBD1. This CDR3 comprises 14 residues. Germline CDR1 and CDR2: MNHEY and SVGEGT. J gave up 5 bases and V 2 bases, and 2 bases lay outside the gene matches.

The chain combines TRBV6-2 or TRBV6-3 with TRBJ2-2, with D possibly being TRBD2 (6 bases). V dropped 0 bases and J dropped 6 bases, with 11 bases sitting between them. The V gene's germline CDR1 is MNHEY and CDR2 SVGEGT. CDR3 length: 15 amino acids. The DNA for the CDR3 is TGTGCCAGCAGTTACTCGATTGGCGGGGCCGGGGAGCTGTTTTTT. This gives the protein CASSYSIGGAGELFF.

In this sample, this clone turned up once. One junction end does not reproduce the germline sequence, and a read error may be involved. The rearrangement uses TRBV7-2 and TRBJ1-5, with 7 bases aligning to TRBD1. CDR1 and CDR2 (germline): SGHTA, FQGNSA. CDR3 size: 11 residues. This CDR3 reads CASSLGLGQNF. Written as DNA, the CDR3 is TGTGCCAGCAGCTTAGGTTTGGGACAGAATTTT.

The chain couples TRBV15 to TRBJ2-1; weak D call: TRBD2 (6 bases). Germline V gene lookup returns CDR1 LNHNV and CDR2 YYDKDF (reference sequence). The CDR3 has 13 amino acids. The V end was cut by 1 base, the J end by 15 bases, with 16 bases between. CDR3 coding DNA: TGTGCCACCAGCAGAGTCCGTGACTGGGGAGGGTTCTTC. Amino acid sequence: CATSRVRDWGGFF.

The CDR3 is CASSIGPEVGNQPQHF. In DNA, the CDR3 is TGTGCCAGTAGTATTGGCCCTGAGGTCGGCAATCAGCCCCAGCATTTT. The V call is TRBV19, the J call TRBJ1-5; D call uncertain. V was trimmed by 3 bases and J by 2 bases, leaving 14 bases between them. This CDR3 is 16 amino acids long. Per germline, CDR1 LNHDA and CDR2 SQIVND (reference sequence).

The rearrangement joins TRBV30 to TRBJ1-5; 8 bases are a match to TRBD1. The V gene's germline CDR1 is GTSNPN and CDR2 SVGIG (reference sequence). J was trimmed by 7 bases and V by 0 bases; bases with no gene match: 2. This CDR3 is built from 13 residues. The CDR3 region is CAWSVRGRQPQHF. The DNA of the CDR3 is TGTGCCTGGAGTGTCAGGGGGCGGCAGCCCCAGCATTTT.

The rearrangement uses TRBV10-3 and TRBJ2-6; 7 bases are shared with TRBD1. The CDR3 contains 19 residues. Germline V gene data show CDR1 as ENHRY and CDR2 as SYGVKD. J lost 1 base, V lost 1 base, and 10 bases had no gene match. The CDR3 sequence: CAISELGQERISGANVLTF. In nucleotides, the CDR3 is TGTGCCATCAGTGAGTTAGGACAGGAGAGGATTTCTGGGGCCAACGTCCTGACTTTC.

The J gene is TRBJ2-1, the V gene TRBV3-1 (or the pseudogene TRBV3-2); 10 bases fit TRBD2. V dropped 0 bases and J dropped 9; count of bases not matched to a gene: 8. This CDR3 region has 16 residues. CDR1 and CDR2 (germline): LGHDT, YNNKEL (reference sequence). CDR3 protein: CASSQDERGGSAEQFF. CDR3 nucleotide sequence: TGTGCCAGCAGCCAAGACGAGCGGGGGGGCTCGGCTGAGCAGTTCTTC.

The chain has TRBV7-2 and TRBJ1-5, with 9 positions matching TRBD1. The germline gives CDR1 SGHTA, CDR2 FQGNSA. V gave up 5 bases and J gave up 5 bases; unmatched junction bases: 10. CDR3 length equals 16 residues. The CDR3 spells CASSPRQGVSHQPQHF. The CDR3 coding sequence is TGTGCCAGCAGCCCGCGACAGGGGGTCTCCCATCAGCCCCAGCATTTT.

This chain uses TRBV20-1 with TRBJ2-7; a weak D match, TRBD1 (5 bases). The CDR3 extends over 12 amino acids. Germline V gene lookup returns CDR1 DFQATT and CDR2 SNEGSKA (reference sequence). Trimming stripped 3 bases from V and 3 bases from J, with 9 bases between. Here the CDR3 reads CSASPRGYEQYF. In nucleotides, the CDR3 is TGCAGTGCTAGTCCTAGGGGCTACGAGCAGTACTTC.

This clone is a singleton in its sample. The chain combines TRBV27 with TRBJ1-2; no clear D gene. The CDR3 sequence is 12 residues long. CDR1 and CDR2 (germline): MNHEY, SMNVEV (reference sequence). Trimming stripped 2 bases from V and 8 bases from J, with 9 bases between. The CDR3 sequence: CASSLTGRGYTF. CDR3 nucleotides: TGTGCCAGCAGTTTAACTGGGCGAGGCTACACCTTC.

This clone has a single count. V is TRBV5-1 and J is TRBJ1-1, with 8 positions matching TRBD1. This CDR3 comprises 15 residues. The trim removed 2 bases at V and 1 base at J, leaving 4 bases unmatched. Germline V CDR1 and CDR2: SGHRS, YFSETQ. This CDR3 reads CASSLRDRPNTEAFF. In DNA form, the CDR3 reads TGCGCCAGCAGCTTAAGGGACAGGCCGAACACTGAAGCTTTCTTT.

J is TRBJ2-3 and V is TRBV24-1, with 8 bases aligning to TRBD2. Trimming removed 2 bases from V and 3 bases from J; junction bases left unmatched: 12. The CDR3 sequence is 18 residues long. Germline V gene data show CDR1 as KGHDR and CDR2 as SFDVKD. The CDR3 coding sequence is TGTGCCACCAGTGATTCCCGGGGGAGTAGCGGGGTTACAGATACGCAGTATTTT. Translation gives CATSDSRGSSGVTDTQYF.

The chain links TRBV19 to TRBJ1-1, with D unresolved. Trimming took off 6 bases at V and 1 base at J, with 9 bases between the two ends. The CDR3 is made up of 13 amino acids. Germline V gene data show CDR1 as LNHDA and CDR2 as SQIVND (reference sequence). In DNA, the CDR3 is TGTGCCAGTAGCATTGAGGGGAACACTGAAGCTTTCTTT. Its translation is CASSIEGNTEAFF.

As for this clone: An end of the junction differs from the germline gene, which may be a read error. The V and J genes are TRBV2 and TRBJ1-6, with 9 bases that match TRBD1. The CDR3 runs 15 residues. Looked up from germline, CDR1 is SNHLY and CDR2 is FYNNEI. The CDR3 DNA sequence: TGTGCCAGCCTCCAGAAGGGACAGGGAGTTTCACCCCCCCACTTT. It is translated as CASLQKGQGVSPPHF.

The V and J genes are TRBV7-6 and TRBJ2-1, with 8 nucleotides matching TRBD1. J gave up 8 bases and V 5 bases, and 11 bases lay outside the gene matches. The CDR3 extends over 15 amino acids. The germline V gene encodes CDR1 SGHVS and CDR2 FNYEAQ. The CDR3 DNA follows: TGTGCCAGCAGCCCCAGGAGGACAGGGTGGGATGAGCAGTTCTTC. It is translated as CASSPRRTGWDEQFF. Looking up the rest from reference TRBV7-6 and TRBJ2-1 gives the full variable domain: GAGVSQSPRYKVTKRGQDVALRCDPISGHVSLYWYRQALGQGPEFLTYFNYEAQQDKSGLPNDRFSAERPEGSISTLTIQRTEQRDSAMYRCASSPRRTGWDEQFFGPGTRLTVL.

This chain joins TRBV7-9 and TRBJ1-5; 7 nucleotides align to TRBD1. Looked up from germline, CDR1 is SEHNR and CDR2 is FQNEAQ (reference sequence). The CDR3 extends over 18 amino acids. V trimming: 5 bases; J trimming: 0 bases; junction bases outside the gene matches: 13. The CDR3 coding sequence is TGTGCCAGCAGCCCCGGGACAGACCGTTTTAATAGCAATCAGCCCCAGCATTTT. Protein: CASSPGTDRFNSNQPQHF.

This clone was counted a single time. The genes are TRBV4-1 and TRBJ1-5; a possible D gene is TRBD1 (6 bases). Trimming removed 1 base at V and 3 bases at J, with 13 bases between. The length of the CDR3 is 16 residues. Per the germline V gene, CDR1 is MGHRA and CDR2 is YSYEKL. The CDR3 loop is CASSQVVGGHNQPQHF. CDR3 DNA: TGCGCCAGCAGCCAAGTAGTCGGGGGGCACAATCAGCCCCAGCATTTT.

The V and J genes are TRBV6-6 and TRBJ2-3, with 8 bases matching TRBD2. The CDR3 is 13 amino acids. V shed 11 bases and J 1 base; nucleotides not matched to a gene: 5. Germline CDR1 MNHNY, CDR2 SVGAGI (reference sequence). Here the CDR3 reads CASARGGTDTQYF. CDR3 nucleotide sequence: TGTGCCTCCGCGCGGGGGGGCACAGATACGCAGTATTTT.

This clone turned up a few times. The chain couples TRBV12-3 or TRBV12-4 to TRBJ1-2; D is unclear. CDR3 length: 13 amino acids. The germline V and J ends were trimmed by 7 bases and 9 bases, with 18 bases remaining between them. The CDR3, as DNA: TGTGCCAGCACCATTAATCTGGGCTGGAGCTACACCTTC. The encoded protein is CASTINLGWSYTF.

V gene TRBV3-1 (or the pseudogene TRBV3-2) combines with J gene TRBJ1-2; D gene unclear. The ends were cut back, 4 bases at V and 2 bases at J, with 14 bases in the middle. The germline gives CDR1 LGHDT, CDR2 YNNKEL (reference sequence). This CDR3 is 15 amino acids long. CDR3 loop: CASSPNRAGNYGYTF. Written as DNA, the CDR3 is TGTGCCAGCAGCCCCAACCGGGCGGGGAACTATGGCTACACCTTC.

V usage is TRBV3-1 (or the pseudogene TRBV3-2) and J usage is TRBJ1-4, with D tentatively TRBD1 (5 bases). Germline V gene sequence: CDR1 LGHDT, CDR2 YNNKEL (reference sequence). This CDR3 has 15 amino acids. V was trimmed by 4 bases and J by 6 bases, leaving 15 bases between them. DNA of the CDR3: TGTGCCAGCAGCCCGGGGTATGGGGGGGATGAAAAACTGTTTTTT. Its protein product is CASSPGYGGDEKLFF.

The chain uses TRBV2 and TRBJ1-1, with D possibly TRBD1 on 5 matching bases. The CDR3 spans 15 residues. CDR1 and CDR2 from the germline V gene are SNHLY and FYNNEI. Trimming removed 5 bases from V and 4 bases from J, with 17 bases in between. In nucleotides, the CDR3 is TGTGCCAGCAGTTCGGAGCAGGGCGTGGGCACTGAAGCTTTCTTT. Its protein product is CASSSEQGVGTEAFF.